This T cell receptor beta chain stems from a study of T cell repertoires in cytomegalovirus infection. Study-wide findings and caveats: CMV-specific TCR beta clonotypes restricted by HLA-C were the ones dominating the ex vivo response.

The CDR3 is made up of 13 amino acids. The V gene lost 6 bases and the J gene lost 9 bases, with 15 bases spanning the gap. Germline V lookup: CDR1 SGHVS, CDR2 FNYEAQ. TCRdb re-derived calls from the reads in MiXCR, one entry per CDR3 protein. The sample gives some 700,000 distinct CDR3 sequences, approximately 33% of which show up once; roughly 20% is in the top ten. Regarding this clonotype: Its antigen is unknown.

The chain is built from TRBV7-6 and TRBJ2-1; unclear D gene. The specimen comprised cultured PBMCs, sampled from culture after CMV antigen stimulation. This sequence originates from a human donor in good health (CMV status not recorded). Some clones in this sample may be carry-over from other donors' samples. The CDR3 loop reads CASRQGRRPEQFF. In nucleotides, the CDR3 is TGTGCCAGCAGACAAGGACGCAGGCCTGAGCAGTTCTTC.